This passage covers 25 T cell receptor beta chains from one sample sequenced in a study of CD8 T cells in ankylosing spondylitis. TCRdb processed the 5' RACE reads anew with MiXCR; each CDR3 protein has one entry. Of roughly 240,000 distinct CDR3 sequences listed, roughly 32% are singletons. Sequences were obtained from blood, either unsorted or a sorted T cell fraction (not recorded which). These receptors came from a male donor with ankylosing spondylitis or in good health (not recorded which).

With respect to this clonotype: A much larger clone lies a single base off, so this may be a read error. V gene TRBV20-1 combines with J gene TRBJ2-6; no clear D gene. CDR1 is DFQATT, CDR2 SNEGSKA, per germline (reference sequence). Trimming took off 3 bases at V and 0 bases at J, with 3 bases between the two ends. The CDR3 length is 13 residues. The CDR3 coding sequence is TGCAGTGCTAGTTCCTCTGGGGCCAACGTCCTGACTTTC. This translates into CSASSSGANVLTF.

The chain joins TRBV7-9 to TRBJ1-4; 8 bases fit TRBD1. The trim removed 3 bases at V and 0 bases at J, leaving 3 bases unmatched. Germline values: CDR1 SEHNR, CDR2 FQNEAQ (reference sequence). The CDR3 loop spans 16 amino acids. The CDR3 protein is CASSFPTGATNEKLFF. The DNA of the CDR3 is TGTGCCAGCAGCTTCCCGACAGGGGCAACTAATGAAAAACTGTTTTTT.

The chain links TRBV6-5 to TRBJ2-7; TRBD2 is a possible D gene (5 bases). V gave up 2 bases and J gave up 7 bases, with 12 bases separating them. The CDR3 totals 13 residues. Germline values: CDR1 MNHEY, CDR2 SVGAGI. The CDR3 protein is CASSYPGEYEQYF. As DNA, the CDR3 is TGTGCCAGCAGTTACCCCGGGGAGTATGAGCAGTACTTC.

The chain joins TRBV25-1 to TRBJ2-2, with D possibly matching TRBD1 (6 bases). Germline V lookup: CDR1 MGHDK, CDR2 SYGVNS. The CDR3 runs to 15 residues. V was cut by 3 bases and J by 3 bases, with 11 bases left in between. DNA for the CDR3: TGTGCCAGCAGTGACGGACAGCGACACACCGGGGAGCTGTTTTTT. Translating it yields CASSDGQRHTGELFF.

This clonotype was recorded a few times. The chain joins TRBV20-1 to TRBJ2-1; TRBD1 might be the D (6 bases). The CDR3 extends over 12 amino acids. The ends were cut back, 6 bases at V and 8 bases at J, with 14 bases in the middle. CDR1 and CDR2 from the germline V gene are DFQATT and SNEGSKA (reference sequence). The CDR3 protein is CSAPGQKYEQFF. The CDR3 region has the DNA TGCAGTGCACCAGGACAGAAATATGAGCAGTTCTTC.

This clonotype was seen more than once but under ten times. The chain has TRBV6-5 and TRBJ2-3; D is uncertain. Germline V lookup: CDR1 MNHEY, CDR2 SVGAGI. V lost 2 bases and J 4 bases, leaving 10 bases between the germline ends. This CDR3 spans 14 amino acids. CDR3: CASSYLARADTQYF. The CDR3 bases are TGTGCCAGCAGTTACCTGGCCAGAGCAGATACGCAGTATTTT.

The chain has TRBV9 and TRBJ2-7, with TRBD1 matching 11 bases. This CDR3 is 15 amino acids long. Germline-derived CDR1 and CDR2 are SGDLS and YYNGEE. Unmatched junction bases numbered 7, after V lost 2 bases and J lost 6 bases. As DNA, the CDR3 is TGTGCCAGCAGCGTCGGGACAGGGGGTGGTGGCGAGCAGTACTTC. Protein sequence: CASSVGTGGGGEQYF.

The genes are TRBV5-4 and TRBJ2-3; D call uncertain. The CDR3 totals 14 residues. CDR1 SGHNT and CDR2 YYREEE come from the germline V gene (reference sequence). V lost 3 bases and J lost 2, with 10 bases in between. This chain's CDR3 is CASSSGSHTDTQYF. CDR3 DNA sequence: TGTGCCAGCAGCTCCGGCAGCCACACAGATACGCAGTATTTT.

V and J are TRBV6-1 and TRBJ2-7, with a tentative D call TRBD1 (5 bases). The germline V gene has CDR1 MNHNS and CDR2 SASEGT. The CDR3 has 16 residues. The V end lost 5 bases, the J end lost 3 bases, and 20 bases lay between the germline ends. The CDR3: CASSPHSTGRHYEQYF. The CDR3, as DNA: TGTGCCAGCAGTCCCCATTCAACAGGACGACACTACGAGCAGTACTTC.

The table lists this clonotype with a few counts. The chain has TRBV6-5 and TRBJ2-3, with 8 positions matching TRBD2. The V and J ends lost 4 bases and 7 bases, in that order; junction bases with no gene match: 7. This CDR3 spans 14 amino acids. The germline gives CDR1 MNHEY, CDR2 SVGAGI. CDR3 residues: CASSSPTSVHTQYF. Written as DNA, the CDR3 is TGTGCCAGCAGTTCCCCGACTAGCGTCCATACGCAGTATTTT.

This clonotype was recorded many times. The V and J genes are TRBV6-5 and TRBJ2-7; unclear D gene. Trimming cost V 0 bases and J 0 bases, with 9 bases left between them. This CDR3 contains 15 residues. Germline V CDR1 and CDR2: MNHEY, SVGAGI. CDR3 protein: CASSYSIQTSYEQYF. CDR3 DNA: TGTGCCAGCAGTTACTCGATTCAGACCTCCTACGAGCAGTACTTC.

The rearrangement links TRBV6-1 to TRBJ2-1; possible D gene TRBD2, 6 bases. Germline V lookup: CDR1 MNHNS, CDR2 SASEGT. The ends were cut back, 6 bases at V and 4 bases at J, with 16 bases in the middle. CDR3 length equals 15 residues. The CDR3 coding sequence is TGTGCCAGCAGGAGGGGAGGAAACCAGTACAATGAGCAGTTCTTC. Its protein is CASRRGGNQYNEQFF.

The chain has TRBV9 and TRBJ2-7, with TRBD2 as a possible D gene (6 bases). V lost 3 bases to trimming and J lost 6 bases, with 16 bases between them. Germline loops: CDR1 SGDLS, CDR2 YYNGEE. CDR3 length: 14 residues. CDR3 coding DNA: TGTGCCAGCAGCGGAACGAGACTAGGCGGCGAGCAGTACTTC. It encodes CASSGTRLGGEQYF.

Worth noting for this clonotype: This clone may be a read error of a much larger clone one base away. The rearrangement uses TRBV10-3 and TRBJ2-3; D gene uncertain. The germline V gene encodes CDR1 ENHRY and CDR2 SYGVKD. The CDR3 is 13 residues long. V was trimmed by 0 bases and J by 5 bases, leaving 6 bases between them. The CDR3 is CAISESVEDTQYF. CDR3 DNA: TGTGCCATCAGTGAGTCGGTGGAAGATACGCAGTATTTT.

CDR3 in DNA: TGCAGTGCTAGAGCTCGAGGCAGGGCCGCTTATAGCAATCAGCCCCAGCATTTT. It translates to CSARARGRAAYSNQPQHF. The chain combines TRBV20-1 with TRBJ1-5, with D perhaps TRBD1 (5 bases). Per the germline V gene, CDR1 is DFQATT and CDR2 is SNEGSKA (reference sequence). Deletions cut 1 base from V and 0 bases from J, with 19 bases between. This CDR3 region has 18 residues.

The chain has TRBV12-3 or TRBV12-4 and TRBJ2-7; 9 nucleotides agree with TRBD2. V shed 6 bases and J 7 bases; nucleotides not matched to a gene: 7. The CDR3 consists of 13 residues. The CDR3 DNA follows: TGTGCCAGCAGACGAGCTAGCGGGGATGAGCAGTACTTC. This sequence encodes CASRRASGDEQYF.

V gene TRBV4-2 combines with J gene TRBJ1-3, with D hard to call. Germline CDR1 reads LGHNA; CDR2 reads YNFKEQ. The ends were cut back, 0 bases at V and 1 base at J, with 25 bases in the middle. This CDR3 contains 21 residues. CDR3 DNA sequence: TGTGCCAGCAGCCAAGATCACACAGCCTCTCGACCACGGAATTCTGGAAACACCATATATTTT. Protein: CASSQDHTASRPRNSGNTIYF.

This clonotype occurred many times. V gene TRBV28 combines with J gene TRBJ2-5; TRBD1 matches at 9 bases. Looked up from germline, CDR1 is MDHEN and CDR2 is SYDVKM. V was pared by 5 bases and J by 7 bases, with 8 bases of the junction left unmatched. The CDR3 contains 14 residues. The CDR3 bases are TGTGCCAGCAGTCCTTCGACAGGGGGTGTGACCCAGTACTTC. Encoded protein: CASSPSTGGVTQYF.

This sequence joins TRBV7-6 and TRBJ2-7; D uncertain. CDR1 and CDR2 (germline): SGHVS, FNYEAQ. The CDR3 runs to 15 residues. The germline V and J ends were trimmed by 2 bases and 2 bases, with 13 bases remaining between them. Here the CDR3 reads CASSLKPAVTYEQYF. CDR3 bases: TGTGCCAGCAGCTTAAAACCGGCGGTTACCTACGAGCAGTACTTC.

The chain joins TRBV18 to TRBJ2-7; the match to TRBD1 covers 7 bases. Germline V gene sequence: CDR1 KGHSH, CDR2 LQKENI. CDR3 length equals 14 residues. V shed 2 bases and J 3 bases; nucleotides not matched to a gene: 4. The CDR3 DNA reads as TGTGCCAGCTCACCAAAGGGACAGTTCTACGAGCAGTACTTC. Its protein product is CASSPKGQFYEQYF.

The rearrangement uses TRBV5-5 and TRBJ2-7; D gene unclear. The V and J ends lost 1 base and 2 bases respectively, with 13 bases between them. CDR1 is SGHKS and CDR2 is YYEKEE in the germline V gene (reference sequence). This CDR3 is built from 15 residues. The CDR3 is CASSLPGFVAYEQYF. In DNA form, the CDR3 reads TGTGCCAGCAGCTTGCCGGGTTTCGTAGCCTACGAGCAGTACTTC.

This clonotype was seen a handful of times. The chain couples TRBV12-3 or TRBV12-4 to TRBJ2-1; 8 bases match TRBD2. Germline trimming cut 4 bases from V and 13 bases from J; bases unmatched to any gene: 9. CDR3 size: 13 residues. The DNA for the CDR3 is TGTGCCAGCAGTTCGATCGGGGGGGCTTACCAGTTCTTC. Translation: CASSSIGGAYQFF.

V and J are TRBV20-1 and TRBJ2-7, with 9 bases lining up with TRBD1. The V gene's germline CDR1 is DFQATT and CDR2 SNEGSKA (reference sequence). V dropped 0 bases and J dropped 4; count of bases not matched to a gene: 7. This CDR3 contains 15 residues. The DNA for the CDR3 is TGCAGTGCTAGAGATAACAGGGGGCCGCTTTACGAGCAGTACTTC. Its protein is CSARDNRGPLYEQYF.

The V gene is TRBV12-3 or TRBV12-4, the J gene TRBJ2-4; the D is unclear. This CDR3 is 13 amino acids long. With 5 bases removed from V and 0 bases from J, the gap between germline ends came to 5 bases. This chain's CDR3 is CASSVLAKNIQYF. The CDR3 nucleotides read TGTGCCAGCAGTGTATTAGCCAAAAACATTCAGTACTTC.

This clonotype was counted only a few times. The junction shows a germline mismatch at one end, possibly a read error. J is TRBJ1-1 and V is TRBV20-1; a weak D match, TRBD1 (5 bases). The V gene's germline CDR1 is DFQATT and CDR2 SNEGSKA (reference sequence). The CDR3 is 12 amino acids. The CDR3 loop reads CSAPWRGTGSFF. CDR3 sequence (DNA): TGCAGTGCCCCTTGGCGGGGGACCGGGTCGTTTTTT.